This TCR beta chain is from a study of T cell changes during pregnancy in multiple sclerosis. Some clones are missing from TCRdb's copy, which holds only in-frame ones; the method was immunoSEQ multiplex PCR. This table holds tens of thousands of clones, approximately 91% found once. V was cut by 7 bases and J by 6 bases, with 25 bases left in between. This CDR3 region has 17 residues. CDR1 and CDR2 (germline): MDHEN, SYDVKM. Sample: peripheral blood, taken in the first trimester of pregnancy. The chain recombines TRBV28 with TRBJ1-3, with D perhaps TRBD1 (5 bases). The receptor comes from a female donor with multiple sclerosis, enrolled in a pregnancy study. CDR3 coding DNA: TGTGCCAGCAAAGGAGGCAGTTCGGGGGTGCTGGAAAACACCATATATTTT. It translates to CASKGGSSGVLENTIYF.